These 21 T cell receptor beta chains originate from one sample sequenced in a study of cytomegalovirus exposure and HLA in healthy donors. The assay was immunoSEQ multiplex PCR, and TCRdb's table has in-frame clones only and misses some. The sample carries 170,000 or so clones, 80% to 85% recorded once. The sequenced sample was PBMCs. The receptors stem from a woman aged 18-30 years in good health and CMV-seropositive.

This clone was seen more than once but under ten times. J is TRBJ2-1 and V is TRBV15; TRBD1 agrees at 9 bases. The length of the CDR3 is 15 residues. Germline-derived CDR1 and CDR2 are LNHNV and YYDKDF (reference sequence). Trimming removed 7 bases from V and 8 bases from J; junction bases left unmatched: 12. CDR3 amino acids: CATNRGDRGEDEQFF. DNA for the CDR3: TGTGCCACCAACCGAGGCGACAGGGGGGAAGATGAGCAGTTCTTC.

CDR3 sequence: CASSSGDRVRGYTF. The CDR3 nucleotides are TGTGCCAGCAGTTCAGGCGACAGGGTCCGGGGCTACACCTTC. The chain joins TRBV28 to TRBJ1-2; TRBD1 matches at 7 bases. CDR1 and CDR2 (germline): MDHEN, SYDVKM. CDR3 size: 14 residues. Trimming at V came to 4 bases and at J to 8 bases, leaving 10 bases not matched to a gene.

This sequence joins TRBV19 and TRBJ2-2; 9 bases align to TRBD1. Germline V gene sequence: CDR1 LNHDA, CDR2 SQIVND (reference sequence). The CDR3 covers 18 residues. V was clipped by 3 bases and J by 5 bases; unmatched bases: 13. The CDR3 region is CASSIYLNRGPRTGELFF. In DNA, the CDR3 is TGTGCCAGTAGTATTTATTTGAACAGGGGGCCGCGAACCGGGGAGCTGTTTTTT.

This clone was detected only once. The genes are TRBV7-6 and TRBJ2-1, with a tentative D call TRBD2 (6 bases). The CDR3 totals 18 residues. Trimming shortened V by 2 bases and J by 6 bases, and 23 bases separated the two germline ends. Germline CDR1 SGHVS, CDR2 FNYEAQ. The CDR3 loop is CASSLRVSRDSQPNEQFF. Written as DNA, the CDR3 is TGTGCCAGCAGCTTACGTGTGTCGAGGGACTCCCAACCCAATGAGCAGTTCTTC.

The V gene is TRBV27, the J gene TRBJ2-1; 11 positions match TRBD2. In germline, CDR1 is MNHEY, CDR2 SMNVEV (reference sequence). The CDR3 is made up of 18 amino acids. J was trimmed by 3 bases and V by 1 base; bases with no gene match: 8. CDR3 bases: TGTGCCAGCAGTTTATTAGCGGGGGGGGCCCCTTACTACAATGAGCAGTTCTTC. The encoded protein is CASSLLAGGAPYYNEQFF.

CDR3 sequence reads: CASSLGQVGGNTIYF. CDR3 nucleotides: TGCGCCAGCAGCTTGGGTCAGGTTGGAGGAAACACCATATATTTT. The chain uses TRBV5-1 and TRBJ1-3; D ambiguous. V lost 0 bases and J lost 4, with 11 bases in between. From germline, CDR1 is SGHRS and CDR2 YFSETQ. The length of the CDR3 is 15 residues.

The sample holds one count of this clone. Here the CDR3 DNA reads TGTGCCAGTAGTAAACAAAGGACAGGGGCCAACACCGGGGAGCTGTTTTTT. Translated: CASSKQRTGANTGELFF. The chain carries TRBV19 and TRBJ2-2; the match to TRBD1 covers 9 bases. The V segment lost 4 bases and the J segment 2 bases; nucleotides outside the gene matches: 8. Germline lookup yields CDR1 LNHDA and CDR2 SQIVND (reference sequence). This CDR3 is built from 17 residues.

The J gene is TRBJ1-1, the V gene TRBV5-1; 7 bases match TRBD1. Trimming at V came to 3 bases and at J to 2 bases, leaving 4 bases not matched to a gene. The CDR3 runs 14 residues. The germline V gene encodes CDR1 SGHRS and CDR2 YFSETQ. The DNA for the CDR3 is TGCGCCAGCAGCTCCGGGACAGCAAACACTGAAGCTTTCTTT. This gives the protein CASSSGTANTEAFF.

The CDR3 sequence: CASSHLLRGAHEQFF. In DNA, the CDR3 is TGTGCCAGCAGCCACCTGCTCCGGGGGGCCCATGAGCAGTTCTTC. The rearrangement uses TRBV7-2 and TRBJ2-1; a possible D gene is TRBD2 (7 bases). Trimming shortened V by 5 bases and J by 8 bases, and 19 bases separated the two germline ends. The CDR3 runs 15 residues. Germline CDR1 and CDR2: SGHTA and FQGNSA.

The CDR3 DNA follows: TGTGCCAGCAGCTTATCCAGCGGGGGTATGACCGGGGAGCTGTTTTTT. Translating it yields CASSLSSGGMTGELFF. This chain connects TRBV7-3 to TRBJ2-2, with 8 bases lining up with TRBD2. The germline V gene has CDR1 SGHTA and CDR2 FQGTGA. V shed 2 bases and J 5 bases; nucleotides not matched to a gene: 7. The CDR3 sequence is 16 residues long.

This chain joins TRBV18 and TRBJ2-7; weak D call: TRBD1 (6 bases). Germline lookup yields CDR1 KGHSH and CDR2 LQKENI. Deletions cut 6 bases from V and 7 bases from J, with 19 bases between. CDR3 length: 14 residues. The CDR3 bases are TGTGCCAGCTCCTTGGGGCAGGGGTTACTTGAGCAGTACTTC. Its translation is CASSLGQGLLEQYF.

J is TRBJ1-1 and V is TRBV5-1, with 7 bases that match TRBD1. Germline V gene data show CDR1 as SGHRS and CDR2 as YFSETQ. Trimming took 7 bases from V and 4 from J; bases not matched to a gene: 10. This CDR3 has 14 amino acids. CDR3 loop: CASCTGARSTEAFF. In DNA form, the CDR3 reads TGCGCCAGCTGCACAGGGGCCAGGAGCACTGAAGCTTTCTTT.

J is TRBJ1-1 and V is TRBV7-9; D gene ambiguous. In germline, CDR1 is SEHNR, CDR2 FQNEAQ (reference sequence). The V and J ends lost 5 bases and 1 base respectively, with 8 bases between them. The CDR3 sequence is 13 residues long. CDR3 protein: CASSRPGNTEAFF. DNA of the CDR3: TGTGCCAGCAGCCGGCCGGGGAACACTGAAGCTTTCTTT.

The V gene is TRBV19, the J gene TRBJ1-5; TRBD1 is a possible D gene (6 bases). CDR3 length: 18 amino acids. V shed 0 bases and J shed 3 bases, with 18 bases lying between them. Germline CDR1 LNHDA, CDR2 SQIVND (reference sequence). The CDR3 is CASSIDSEDRRPNQPQHF. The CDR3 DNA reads TGTGCCAGTAGTATAGATTCCGAAGACAGGCGACCCAATCAGCCCCAGCATTTT.

The CDR3 sequence: CAEGDKYNSPLHF. The CDR3 bases are TGTGCCGAGGGGGACAAATATAATTCACCCCTCCACTTT. V and J are TRBV27 and TRBJ1-6, with D tentatively TRBD1 (6 bases). There are 13 residues in the CDR3. Germline CDR1 MNHEY, CDR2 SMNVEV (reference sequence). V was pared by 11 bases and J by 4 bases, with 12 bases between.

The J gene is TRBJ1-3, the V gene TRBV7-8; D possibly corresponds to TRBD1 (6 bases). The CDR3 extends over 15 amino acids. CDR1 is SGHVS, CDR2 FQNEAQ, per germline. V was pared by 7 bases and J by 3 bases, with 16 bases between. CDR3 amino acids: CASKLSGEGGNTIYF. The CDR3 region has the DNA TGTGCCAGCAAGCTTTCAGGGGAAGGTGGAAACACCATATATTTT.

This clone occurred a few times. The CDR3: CASSPWAGEKLFF. DNA of the CDR3: TGCGCCAGCAGCCCCTGGGCCGGTGAAAAACTGTTTTTT. The chain has TRBV4-1 and TRBJ1-4; D gene unclear. The CDR3 has 13 amino acids. V lost 4 bases, J lost 7 bases, and 10 bases lay in between. Germline V CDR1 and CDR2: MGHRA, YSYEKL.

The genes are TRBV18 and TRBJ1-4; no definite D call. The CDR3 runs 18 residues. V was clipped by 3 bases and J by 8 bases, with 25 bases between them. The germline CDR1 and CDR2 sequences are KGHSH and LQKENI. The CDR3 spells CASSPGSGTTNRGEKLFF. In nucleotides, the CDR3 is TGTGCCAGCTCACCTGGGTCGGGTACAACCAACCGAGGGGAAAAACTGTTTTTT.

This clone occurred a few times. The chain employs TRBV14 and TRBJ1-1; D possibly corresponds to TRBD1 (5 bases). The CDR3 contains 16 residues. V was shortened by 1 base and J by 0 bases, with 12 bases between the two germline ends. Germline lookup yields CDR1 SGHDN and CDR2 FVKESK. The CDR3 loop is CASSQVKGVVNTEAFF. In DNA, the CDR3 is TGTGCCAGCAGCCAAGTGAAAGGGGTTGTGAACACTGAAGCTTTCTTT.

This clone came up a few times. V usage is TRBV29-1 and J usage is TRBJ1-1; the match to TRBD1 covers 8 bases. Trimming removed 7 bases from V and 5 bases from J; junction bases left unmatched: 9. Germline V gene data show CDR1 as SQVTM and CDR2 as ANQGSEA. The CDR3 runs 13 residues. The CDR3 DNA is TGCAGCGCGGAGGACAGGGATAGGACTGAAGCTTTCTTT. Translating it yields CSAEDRDRTEAFF. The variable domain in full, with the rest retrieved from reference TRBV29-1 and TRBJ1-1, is SAVISQKPSRDICQRGTSLTIQCQVDSQVTMMFWYRQQPGQSLTLIATANQGSEATYESGFVIDKFPISRPNLTFSTLTVSNMSPEDSSIYLCSAEDRDRTEAFFGQGTRLTVV.

Here the CDR3 reads CASSLVRGLATDTQYF. DNA for the CDR3: TGTGCCAGCAGCTTAGTTCGGGGTCTGGCCACAGATACGCAGTATTTT. This chain links TRBV13 with TRBJ2-3, with D possibly TRBD2 on 5 matching bases. This CDR3 spans 16 amino acids. Germline CDR1 PRHDT, CDR2 FYEKMQ (reference sequence). The germline V and J ends were trimmed by 1 base and 2 bases, with 13 bases remaining between them.